This T cell receptor (beta chain) derives from a study of T cell clones after liver transplantation (dated by TCRdb to the late 2010s). Looking at the study overall: Samples were obtained from ITN030ST, a randomized trial in which withdrawal of immunosuppression was attempted within 2 years of liver transplantation. After a pre-transplant mixed lymphocyte reaction, TCRbeta sequencing was used to pinpoint donor-reactive T cell clones, which were subsequently tracked in post-transplant blood. As an antigen-independent comparator for the donor-reactive sequences, third party-reactive TCRbeta sequences from pre-transplant MLRs were identified as well. Of the eight recipients, a few were HCV-positive, while the remaining recipients had been transplanted for non-autoimmune, non-viral indications. Until randomization at 12-24 months post-transplant, subjects were given standard immunosuppression, with no induction therapy. To count as tolerant, a recipient had to stay completely off immunosuppression for at least one year without liver enzymes climbing beyond twice the upper limit of normal. Blood samples were collected pre-transplant, then pre-randomization ahead of withdrawal, and finally post-randomization once withdrawal had either been completed or failed. The study cohort included 8 liver transplant recipients, of whom 3 were classified as tolerant and 5 as non-tolerant. Overall results and qualifications from the work: When repertoire turnover was accounted for, significantly reduced detection of donor-reactive sequences was found in 7 of 8 subjects for CD4 and in 8 of 8 subjects for CD8. Because no allograft tissue specimens were available, donor-reactive T cells may have migrated into the graft instead of being deleted. Because of small, heterogeneous patient numbers and non-standardized post-transplant time points, the conclusions were only preliminary. A significant post-transplant decrease in circulating donor-reactive CD4 TCRbeta sequences was observed in 5 of 8 subjects, irrespective of tolerance or HCV status. In two subjects, low numbers of available donor cells limited the measurable donor-reactive repertoire. The decline in donor-reactive sequences exceeded the decline in third party-reactive sequences, suggesting partial antigen-specific deletion that was unrelated to withdrawal success.

This sample's time point label indicates: pre-transplant. Thawed unstimulated PBMCs were stained for CD3, CD4 and CD8 and FACS-sorted into CD3+CD4+ and CD3+CD8+ populations. All 8 studied subjects were randomized to withdrawal of immunosuppression. Genomic DNA was isolated with the Qiagen DNeasy Blood and Tissue Kit. About this clone itself: Its antigen is still unknown. The record has no base qualities; no much larger clone is one base away.

High-throughput TCRbeta CDR3 sequencing of frozen genomic DNA was performed by immunoSEQ, with PCR amplification, mapping, bias correction and internal controls included. The paper's processing steps were these. Only productive rearrangements were retained, and each unique TCRbeta sequence was defined by its CDR3 nucleotide sequence together with its V and J gene. Donor-reactive sequences required at least 5-fold expansion in CFSE-low cells versus unstimulated pre-transplant cells and at least 0.01% frequency. To ensure at least 90% detection power, minimum frequency thresholds were set for each subject based on that subject's lowest-template unstimulated sample. Jensen-Shannon divergence between the top 1000 TCRbeta sequences post-transplant and pre-transplant was used to measure repertoire turnover. Two-sided Fisher's exact tests were used to test for changes in the detection of donor-reactive sequences. TCRdb provides this immuneACCESS table in a form limited to in-frame rearrangements. Some clones are lacking; in checked studies, under half of them reflect an unresolved V gene, and why the rest are absent is not known. From that table come the V and J calls and clone size; the DNA was used to work out D and trimming. This sample is represented by 98,000 or so clones; 82% of them were singletons. About 1% of the sample belongs to the ten largest clones.

The CDR3 has 15 amino acids, counting the end cysteine and phenylalanine. This entry keeps only the CDR3 DNA: 45 bases, framed from base 1. The junction shows trimming of 2 bases on V and 5 bases on J, and the gene matches do not reach 6 bases of it. Sample: CD4+ T cells from blood, taken before liver transplant. The V and J segments used are TRBV5-3 and TRBJ2-2; 7 central nucleotides agree with TRBD2. TRBV5-3 is an open reading frame, and its role is uncertain. The TCR was taken from a human donor who received a liver transplant. The nucleotides are TGTGCCAGAAGCTTTATCTGCGGGAGTACCGGGGAGCTGTTTTTT. Translated, this is CARSFICGSTGELFF.